The clone carrying this T cell receptor beta chain has a handful of counts. Its matching antigen is unknown. This sample was included in a study of shared clonotypes between healthy human individuals. Study-level information: The cohort comprised a couple of women and a few men. Their ages spanned 18 to 49 years.

CDR1 is SNHLY and CDR2 is FYNNEI in the germline V gene. This CDR3 has 11 amino acids. Trimming removed 5 bases from V and 7 bases from J, with 8 bases in between. Sequenced by immunoSEQ multiplex PCR; TCRdb stores in-frame clones only, minus some. The sample has about 2.4 million clones; 93% are singletons. Study results and limitations: Naive subsets generally exceeded memory subsets in estimated richness. Inspection by rarefaction showed sorted-subset sequencing to be incomplete despite large depth. Naive CD4 clonotypes were shared across a few donors at about 5.3%.

The sequence was obtained from a man between 18 and 29 years old in good health. Some clones in this sample may be carry-over from other donors' samples. Sample: naive CD4+ T cells from PBMCs. Noted subset: CD45RA+ positively selected. This rearrangement joins TRBV2 to TRBJ1-1, with a weak D call TRBD1 (5 bases). The CDR3 coding sequence is TGTGCCAGCAGTCGGGACGGTGAAGCTTTCTTT. Its translation is CASSRDGEAFF.